This TCR beta chain stems from a study of early stage breast cancer tumors. Overall study findings and caveats: Enriched TCRB sequences shared across patients were mostly commonly generated sequences.

TCRdb's copy holds only in-frame clones and misses some; the assay was immunoSEQ multiplex PCR. The data contain about 31,000 clones, roughly 77% of them seen just once; the ten biggest clones take up around 4.6%. With respect to this clone: The antigen is unknown.

Sequencing input: blood. The TCR comes from a person aged 40-50 years with breast cancer.

CDR3 in amino acids: CASSEGTDTQYF. DNA for the CDR3: TGTGCCAGCAGCGAGGGCACAGATACGCAGTATTTT. The genes are TRBV7-8 and TRBJ2-3; D remains ambiguous. Germline values: CDR1 SGHVS, CDR2 FQNEAQ. This CDR3 is 12 amino acids long. Trimming stripped 5 bases from V and 1 base from J, with 4 bases between.